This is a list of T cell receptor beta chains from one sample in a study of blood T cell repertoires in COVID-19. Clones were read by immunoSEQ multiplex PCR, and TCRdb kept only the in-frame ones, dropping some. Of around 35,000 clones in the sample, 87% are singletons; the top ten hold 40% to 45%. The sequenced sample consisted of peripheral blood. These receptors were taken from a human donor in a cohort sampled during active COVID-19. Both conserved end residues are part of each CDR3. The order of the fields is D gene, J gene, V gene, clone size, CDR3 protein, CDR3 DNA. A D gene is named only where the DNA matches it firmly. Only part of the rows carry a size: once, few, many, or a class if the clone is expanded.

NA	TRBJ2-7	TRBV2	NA	CASSKQGHEQYF	TGTGCCAGCAGTAAACAGGGTCACGAGCAGTACTTC
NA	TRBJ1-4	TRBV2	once	CASLGGTVAEKLFF	TGTGCCAGCCTGGGGGGGACGGTGGCAGAAAAACTGTTTTTT
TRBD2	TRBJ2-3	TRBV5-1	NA	CASSLTSSGDTDTQYF	TGCGCCAGCAGCTTGACATCTAGCGGAGACACAGATACGCAGTATTTT
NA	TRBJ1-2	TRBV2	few	CASEFQGHSGYTF	TGTGCCAGCGAATTCCAGGGGCACAGTGGCTACACCTTC
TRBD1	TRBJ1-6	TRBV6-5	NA	CASSLGQGGNSPLHF	TGTGCCAGCAGCCTCGGACAGGGGGGTAATTCACCCCTCCACTTT
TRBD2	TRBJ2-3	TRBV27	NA	CASTAQTSGKGDTQYF	TGTGCCAGCACCGCCCAGACTAGCGGGAAAGGGGATACGCAGTATTTT
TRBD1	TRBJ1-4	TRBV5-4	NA	CASSIRDRGEKLFF	TGTGCCAGCAGCATCCGGGACAGGGGGGAAAAACTGTTTTTT
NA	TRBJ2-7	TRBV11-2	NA	CASSSITGEDGYEQYF	TGTGCCAGCAGCTCAATTACAGGGGAGGATGGGTACGAGCAGTACTTC
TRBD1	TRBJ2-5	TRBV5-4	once	CASSPRQGVWYF	TGTGCCAGCAGCCCGCGACAGGGCGTCTGGTACTTC
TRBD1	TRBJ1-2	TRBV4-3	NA	CASSQRTGDNYGYTF	TGCGCCAGCAGCCAAAGGACAGGGGATAACTATGGCTACACCTTC
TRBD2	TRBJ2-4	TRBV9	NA	CASSPHSGTSERLAKNIQYF	TGTGCCAGCAGCCCCCACAGCGGGACTAGCGAGAGACTAGCCAAAAACATTCAGTACTTC
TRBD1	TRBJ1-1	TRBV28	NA	CASSFDRGTEAFF	TGTGCCAGCAGTTTCGACAGGGGGACTGAAGCTTTCTTT
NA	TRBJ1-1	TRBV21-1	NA	CASTLRGRSTEAFF	TGTGCCAGCACACTAAGGGGGCGGAGCACTGAAGCTTTCTTT
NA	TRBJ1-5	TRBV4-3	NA	CASSQVLFSNQPQHF	TGCGCCAGCAGCCAAGTTTTATTCAGCAATCAGCCCCAGCATTTT
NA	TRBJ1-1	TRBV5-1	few	CASSLVLSDTEAFF	TGCGCCAGCAGCTTGGTCCTTTCGGACACTGAAGCTTTCTTT
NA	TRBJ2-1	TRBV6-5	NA	CASGPQGSSYNEQFF	TGTGCCAGCGGTCCACAGGGTTCCTCCTACAATGAGCAGTTCTTC
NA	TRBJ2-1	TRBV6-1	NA	CASIELGASYNEQFF	TGTGCCAGCATTGAATTGGGGGCGTCATACAATGAGCAGTTCTTC
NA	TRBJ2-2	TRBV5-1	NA	CASSLVAGVTGELFF	TGCGCCAGCAGCTTGGTGGCAGGGGTTACCGGGGAGCTGTTTTTT
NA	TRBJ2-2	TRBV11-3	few	CASSPGLTMTGELFF	TGTGCCAGCAGCCCAGGGCTTACAATGACCGGGGAGCTGTTTTTT
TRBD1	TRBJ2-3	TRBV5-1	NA	CASSHPGQGAADTQYF	TGCGCCAGCAGCCATCCGGGACAGGGGGCGGCAGATACGCAGTATTTT
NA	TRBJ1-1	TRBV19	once	CASIGQTPSTEAFF	TGTGCCAGTATCGGTCAGACACCTTCCACTGAAGCTTTCTTT
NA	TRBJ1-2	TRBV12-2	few	CASRLSPGGSPMVYTF	TGTGCAAGTCGCTTATCGCCGGGAGGGTCACCAATGGTCTACACCTTC
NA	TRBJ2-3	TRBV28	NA	CASRSGAPDTQYF	TGTGCCAGCAGGTCGGGAGCCCCAGATACGCAGTATTTT
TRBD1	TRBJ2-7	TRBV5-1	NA	CASSQSRQGAYEQYF	TGCGCCAGCAGCCAATCCCGACAGGGAGCCTACGAGCAGTACTTC
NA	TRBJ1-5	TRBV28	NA	CASSSAGLVQPQHF	TGTGCCAGCAGTTCTGCGGGACTCGTTCAGCCCCAGCATTTT
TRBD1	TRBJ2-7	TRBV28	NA	CASSPPGNRGTHEQYF	TGTGCCAGCAGTCCCCCGGGGAACAGGGGGACCCACGAGCAGTACTTC
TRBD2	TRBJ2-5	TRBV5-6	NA	CASSWTSQETQYF	TGTGCCAGCAGCTGGACTAGCCAAGAGACCCAGTACTTC
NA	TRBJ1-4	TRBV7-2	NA	CASSLDRGSEKLFF	TGTGCCAGCAGCTTAGATCGGGGGAGTGAAAAACTGTTTTTT
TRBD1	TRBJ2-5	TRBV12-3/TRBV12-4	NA	CASRRQGIVSQYF	TGTGCCAGCAGGCGACAGGGAATAGTATCCCAGTACTTC
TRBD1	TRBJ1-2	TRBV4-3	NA	CASSQVVKAGGGNYGYTF	TGCGCCAGCAGCCAAGTGGTTAAGGCAGGGGGAGGTAACTATGGCTACACCTTC
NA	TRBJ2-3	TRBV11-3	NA	CASSHTADTQYF	TGTGCCAGCAGTCATACGGCAGATACGCAGTATTTT
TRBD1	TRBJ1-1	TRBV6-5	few	CASSYTTGIDTEAFF	TGTGCCAGCAGTTACACGACAGGGATTGACACTGAAGCTTTCTTT
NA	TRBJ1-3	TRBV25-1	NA	CASSRDNSGNTIYF	TGTGCCAGCAGTCGGGACAACTCTGGAAACACCATATATTTT
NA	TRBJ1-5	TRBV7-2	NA	CASSLAGHINQPQHF	TGTGCCAGCAGCTTAGCGGGGCACATTAATCAGCCCCAGCATTTT
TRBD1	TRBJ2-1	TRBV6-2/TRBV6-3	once	CASSPTGSRGNEQFF	TGTGCCAGCAGCCCGACAGGTTCCAGGGGGAATGAGCAGTTCTTC
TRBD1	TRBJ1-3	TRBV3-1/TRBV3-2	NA	CASSQAPQGTRGNTIYF	TGTGCCAGCAGCCAAGCACCACAGGGGACGCGAGGAAACACCATATATTTT
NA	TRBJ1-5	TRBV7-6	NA	CASSLAPQGWDQPQHF	TGTGCCAGCAGCTTAGCTCCCCAGGGATGGGATCAGCCCCAGCATTTT
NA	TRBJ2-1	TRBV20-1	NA	CSASGGSEQFF	TGCAGTGCTAGCGGAGGGTCTGAGCAGTTCTTC
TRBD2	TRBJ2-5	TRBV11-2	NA	CASSDRATSEIAETQYF	TGTGCCAGCAGCGATAGGGCGACTAGCGAGATTGCAGAGACCCAGTACTTC
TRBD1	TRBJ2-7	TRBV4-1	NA	CASSQTSGTVFEQYF	TGCGCCAGCAGCCAAACTTCAGGGACAGTTTTCGAGCAGTACTTC
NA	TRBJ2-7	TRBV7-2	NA	CASSLGRGLDEQYF	TGTGCCAGCAGCTTGGGCAGGGGTCTAGACGAGCAGTACTTC
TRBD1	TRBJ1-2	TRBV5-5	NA	CASSLADRHNYGYTF	TGTGCCAGCAGCTTGGCGGACAGGCATAACTATGGCTACACCTTC
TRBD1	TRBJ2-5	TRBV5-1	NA	CASSQQGQVGETQYF	TGCGCCAGCAGCCAACAAGGACAGGTGGGGGAGACCCAGTACTTC
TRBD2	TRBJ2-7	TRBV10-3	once	CAISGGPGGYEQYF	TGTGCCATCAGTGGGGGCCCGGGGGGCTACGAGCAGTACTTC
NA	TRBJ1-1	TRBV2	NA	CARSGPTANTEAFF	TGTGCCAGGAGTGGCCCGACAGCGAACACTGAAGCTTTCTTT
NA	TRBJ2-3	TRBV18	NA	CASSPPGLSTDTQYF	TGTGCCAGCTCACCACCCGGACTAAGCACAGATACGCAGTATTTT
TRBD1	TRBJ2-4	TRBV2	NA	CASSRPTGLVDIQYF	TGTGCCAGCAGTCGGCCGACAGGGTTGGTGGACATTCAGTACTTC
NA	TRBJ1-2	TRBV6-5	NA	CASRTQGGYGYTF	TGTGCCAGCAGGACACAGGGTGGCTATGGCTACACCTTC
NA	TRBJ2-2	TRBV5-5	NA	CASSINGETGELFF	TGTGCCAGCAGCATAAACGGGGAAACCGGGGAGCTGTTTTTT
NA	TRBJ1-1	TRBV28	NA	CASSFPAGMNTEAFF	TGTGCCAGCAGTTTTCCCGCAGGGATGAACACTGAAGCTTTCTTT
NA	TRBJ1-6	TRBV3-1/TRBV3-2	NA	CASSQVVQGPPALHF	TGTGCCAGCAGCCAAGTGGTCCAGGGTCCGCCTGCCCTCCACTTT
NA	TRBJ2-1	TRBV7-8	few	CASSLGGGNEQFF	TGTGCCAGCAGCTTAGGAGGGGGCAATGAGCAGTTCTTC
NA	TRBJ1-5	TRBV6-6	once	CASREQGPQHF	TGTGCCAGCAGAGAACAGGGACCCCAGCATTTT
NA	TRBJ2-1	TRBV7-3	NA	CASSQDSSSYNEQFF	TGTGCCAGCAGCCAAGACAGCAGCTCCTACAATGAGCAGTTCTTC